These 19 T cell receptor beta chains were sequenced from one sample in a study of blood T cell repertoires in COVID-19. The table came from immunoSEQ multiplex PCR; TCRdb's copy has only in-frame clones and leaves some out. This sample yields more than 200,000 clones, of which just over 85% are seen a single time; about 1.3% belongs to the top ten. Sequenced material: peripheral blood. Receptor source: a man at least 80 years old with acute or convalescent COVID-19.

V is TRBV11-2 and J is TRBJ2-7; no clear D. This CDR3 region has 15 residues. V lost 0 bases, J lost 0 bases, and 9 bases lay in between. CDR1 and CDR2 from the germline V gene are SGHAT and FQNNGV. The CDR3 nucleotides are TGTGCCAGCAGCTTAGATCGGGTGAGCTCCTACGAGCAGTACTTC. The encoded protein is CASSLDRVSSYEQYF.

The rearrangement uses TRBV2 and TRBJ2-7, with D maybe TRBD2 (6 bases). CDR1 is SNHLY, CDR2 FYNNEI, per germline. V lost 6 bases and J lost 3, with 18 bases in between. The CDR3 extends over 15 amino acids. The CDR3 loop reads CASRQGGSGYYEQYF. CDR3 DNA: TGTGCCAGCAGACAAGGAGGGAGCGGCTACTACGAGCAGTACTTC.

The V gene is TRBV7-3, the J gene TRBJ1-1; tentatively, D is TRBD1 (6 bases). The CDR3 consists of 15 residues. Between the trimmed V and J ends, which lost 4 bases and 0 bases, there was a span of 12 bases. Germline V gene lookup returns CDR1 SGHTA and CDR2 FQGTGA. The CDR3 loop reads CASSYGAGVNTEAFF. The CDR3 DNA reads TGTGCCAGCAGCTACGGGGCAGGGGTGAACACTGAAGCTTTCTTT.

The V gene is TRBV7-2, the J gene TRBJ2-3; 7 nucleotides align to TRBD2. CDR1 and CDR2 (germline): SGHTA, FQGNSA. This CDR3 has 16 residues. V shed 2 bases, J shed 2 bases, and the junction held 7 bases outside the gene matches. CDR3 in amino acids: CASSLKSSGNTDTQYF. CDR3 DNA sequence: TGTGCCAGCAGCTTAAAATCCAGCGGGAACACAGATACGCAGTATTTT. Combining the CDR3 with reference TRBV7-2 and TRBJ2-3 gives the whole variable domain GAGVSQSPSNKVTEKGKDVELRCDPISGHTALYWYRQSLGQGLEFLIYFQGNSAPDKSGLPSDRFSAERTGGSVSTLTIQRTQQEDSAVYLCASSLKSSGNTDTQYFGPGTRLTVL.

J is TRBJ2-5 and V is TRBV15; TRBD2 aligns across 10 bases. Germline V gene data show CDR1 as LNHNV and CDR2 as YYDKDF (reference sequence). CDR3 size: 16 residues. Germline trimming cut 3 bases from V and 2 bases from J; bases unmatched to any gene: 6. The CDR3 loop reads CATSRYSSGGQETQYF. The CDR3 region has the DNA TGTGCCACCAGCAGGTACTCTAGCGGGGGACAAGAGACCCAGTACTTC.

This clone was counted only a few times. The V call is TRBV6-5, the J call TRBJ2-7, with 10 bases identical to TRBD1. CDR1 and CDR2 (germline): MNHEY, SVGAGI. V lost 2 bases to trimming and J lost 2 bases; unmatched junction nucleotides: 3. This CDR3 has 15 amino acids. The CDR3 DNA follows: TGTGCCAGCAGTTACGGGACAGGGGTCCCCTACGAGCAGTACTTC. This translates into CASSYGTGVPYEQYF.

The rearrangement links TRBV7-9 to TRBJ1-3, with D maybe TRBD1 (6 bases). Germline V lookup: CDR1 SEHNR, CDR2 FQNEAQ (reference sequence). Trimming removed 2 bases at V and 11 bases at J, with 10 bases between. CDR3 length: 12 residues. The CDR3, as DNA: TGTGCCAGCAGCTTAAGCACAGGGTCCATATATTTT. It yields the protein CASSLSTGSIYF.

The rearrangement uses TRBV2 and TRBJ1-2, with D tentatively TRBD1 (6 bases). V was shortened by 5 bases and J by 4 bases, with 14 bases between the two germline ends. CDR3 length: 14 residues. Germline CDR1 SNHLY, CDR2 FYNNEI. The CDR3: CASSPGDILYGYTF. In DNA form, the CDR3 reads TGTGCCAGCAGTCCAGGGGACATCCTCTATGGCTACACCTTC.

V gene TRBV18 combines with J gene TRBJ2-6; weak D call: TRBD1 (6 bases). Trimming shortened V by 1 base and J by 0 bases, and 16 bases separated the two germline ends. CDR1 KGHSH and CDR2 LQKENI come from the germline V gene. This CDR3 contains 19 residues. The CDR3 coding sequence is TGTGCCAGCTCACCACAAAACGTGAGGGGGATCTCTGGGGCCAACGTCCTGACTTTC. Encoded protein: CASSPQNVRGISGANVLTF.

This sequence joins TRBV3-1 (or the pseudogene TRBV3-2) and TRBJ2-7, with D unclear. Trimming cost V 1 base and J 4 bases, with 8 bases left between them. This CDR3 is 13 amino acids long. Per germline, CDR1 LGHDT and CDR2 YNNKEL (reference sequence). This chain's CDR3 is CASSQGAQYEQYF. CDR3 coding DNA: TGTGCCAGCAGCCAAGGGGCTCAATACGAGCAGTACTTC.

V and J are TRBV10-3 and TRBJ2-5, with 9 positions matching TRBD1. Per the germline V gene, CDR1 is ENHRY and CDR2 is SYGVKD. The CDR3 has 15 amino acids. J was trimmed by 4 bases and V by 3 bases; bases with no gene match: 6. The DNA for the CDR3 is TGTGCCATCAGTGACCAACAGGGGGCGCGAGAGACCCAGTACTTC. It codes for CAISDQQGARETQYF.

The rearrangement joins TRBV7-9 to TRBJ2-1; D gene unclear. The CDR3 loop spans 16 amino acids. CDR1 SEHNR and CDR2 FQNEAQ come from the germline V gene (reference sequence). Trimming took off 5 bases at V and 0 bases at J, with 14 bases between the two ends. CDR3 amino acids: CASSRERMSSYNEQFF. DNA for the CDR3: TGTGCCAGCAGCCGAGAGCGAATGAGCTCCTACAATGAGCAGTTCTTC.

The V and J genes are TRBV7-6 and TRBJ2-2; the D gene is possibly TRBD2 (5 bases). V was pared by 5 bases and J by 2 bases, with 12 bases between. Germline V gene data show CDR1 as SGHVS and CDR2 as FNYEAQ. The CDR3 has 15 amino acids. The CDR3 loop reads CASSAGSVNTGELFF. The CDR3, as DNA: TGTGCCAGCAGCGCCGGTAGCGTCAACACCGGGGAGCTGTTTTTT.

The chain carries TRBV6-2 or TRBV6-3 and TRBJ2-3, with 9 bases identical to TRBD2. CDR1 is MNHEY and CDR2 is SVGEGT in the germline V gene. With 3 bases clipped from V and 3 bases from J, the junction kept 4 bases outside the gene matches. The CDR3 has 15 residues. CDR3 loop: CASSYRTSVTDTQYF. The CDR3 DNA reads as TGTGCCAGCAGTTATAGGACTAGCGTGACAGATACGCAGTATTTT.

Written as DNA, the CDR3 is TGTGCCAGCAGCTTAGCCGCGGGGGGGAATGAGCAGTTCTTC. Its translation is CASSLAAGGNEQFF. The chain links TRBV7-3 to TRBJ2-1, with 9 bases that match TRBD2. Trimming at V came to 2 bases and at J to 7 bases, leaving 3 bases not matched to a gene. Germline-derived CDR1 and CDR2 are SGHTA and FQGTGA. CDR3 size: 14 residues.

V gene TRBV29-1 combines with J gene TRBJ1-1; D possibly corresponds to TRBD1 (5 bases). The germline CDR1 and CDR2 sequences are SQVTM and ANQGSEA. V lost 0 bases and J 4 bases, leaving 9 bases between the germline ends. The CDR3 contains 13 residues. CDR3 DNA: TGCAGCGTTGAAGAGTTAAGGGGCACTGAAGCTTTCTTT. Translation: CSVEELRGTEAFF. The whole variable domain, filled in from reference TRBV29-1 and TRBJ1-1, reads SAVISQKPSRDICQRGTSLTIQCQVDSQVTMMFWYRQQPGQSLTLIATANQGSEATYESGFVIDKFPISRPNLTFSTLTVSNMSPEDSSIYLCSVEELRGTEAFFGQGTRLTVV.

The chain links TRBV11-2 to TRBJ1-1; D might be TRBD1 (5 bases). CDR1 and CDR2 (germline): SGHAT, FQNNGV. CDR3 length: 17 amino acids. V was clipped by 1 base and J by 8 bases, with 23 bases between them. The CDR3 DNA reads TGTGCCAGCAGCTTAGTTGCGGCGGGGCGGCCAAAGGGGGAAGCTTTCTTT. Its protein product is CASSLVAAGRPKGEAFF.

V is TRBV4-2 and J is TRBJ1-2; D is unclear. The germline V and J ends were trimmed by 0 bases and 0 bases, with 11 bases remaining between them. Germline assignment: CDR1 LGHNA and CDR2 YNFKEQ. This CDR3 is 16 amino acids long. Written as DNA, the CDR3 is TGTGCCAGCAGCCAAGATTTGAACAGTCCTAACTATGGCTACACCTTC. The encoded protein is CASSQDLNSPNYGYTF.

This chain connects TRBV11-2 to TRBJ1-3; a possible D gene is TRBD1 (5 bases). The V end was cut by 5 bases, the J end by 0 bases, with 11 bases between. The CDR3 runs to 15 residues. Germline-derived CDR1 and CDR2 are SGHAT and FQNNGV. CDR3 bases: TGTGCCAGCAGCCCCAACAGGATCTCTGGAAACACCATATATTTT. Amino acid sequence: CASSPNRISGNTIYF. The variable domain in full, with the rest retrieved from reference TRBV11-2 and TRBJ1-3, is EAGVAQSPRYKIIEKRQSVAFWCNPISGHATLYWYQQILGQGPKLLIQFQNNGVVDDSQLPKDRFSAERLKGVDSTLKIQPAKLEDSAVYLCASSPNRISGNTIYFGEGSWLTVV.